The T cell receptor (beta chain) under discussion was sequenced for a study of CXCR3-negative and CXCR3-positive naive CD8 T cells. Overall study context: Summed over all libraries, TRB reads came to about 140 million, with about 1.5 +/- 0.3 million per library.

The CDR3 runs to 20 residues. Germline V CDR1 and CDR2: MNHEY, SVGEGT. Through 5' RACE with UMI labels, the TRB cDNA libraries were prepared. TCRdb reprocessed the 5' RACE reads; each CDR3 protein has one entry and no DNA is given. The sample includes under 65,000 distinct CDR3 sequences. The sequence came from a human donor in good health. Some clones in this sample may be carry-over from other donors' samples. The specimen was memory CD8+ T cells from blood. This chain uses TRBV6-2 or TRBV6-3 with TRBJ2-1; TCRdb's assignment of TRBD2 cannot be checked, as there is no DNA. CDR3 protein: CASSYSAGLAGWSSYNEQFF.